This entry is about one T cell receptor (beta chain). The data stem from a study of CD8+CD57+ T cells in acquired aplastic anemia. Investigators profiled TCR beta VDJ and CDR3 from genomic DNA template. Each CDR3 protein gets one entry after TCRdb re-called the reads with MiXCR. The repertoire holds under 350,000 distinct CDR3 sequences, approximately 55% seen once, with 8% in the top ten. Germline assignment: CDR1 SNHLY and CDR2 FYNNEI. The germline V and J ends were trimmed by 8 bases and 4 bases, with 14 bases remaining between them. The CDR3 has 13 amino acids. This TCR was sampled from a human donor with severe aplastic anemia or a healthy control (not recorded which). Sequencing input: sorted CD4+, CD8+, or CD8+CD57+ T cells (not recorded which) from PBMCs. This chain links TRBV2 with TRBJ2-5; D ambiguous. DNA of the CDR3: TGTGCCAGCGTTATACCGGGTCCAGAGACCCAGTACTTC. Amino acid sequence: CASVIPGPETQYF.